Listed below are T cell receptor beta chains from one sample, sequenced in a study of blood T cells in healthy people across ages. TCRdb analysed the 5' RACE reads with MiXCR anew, one entry per CDR3 protein. The sample has around 1.5 million distinct CDR3 sequences, approximately 60% seen once. The sequencing input was blood. These receptors all stem from a young man in good health. The CDR3 runs from the conserved cysteine through the conserved F or W. Clone size is given for some rows only: seen once, a few or many times, or a class if the clone is expanded.

J gene: TRBJ2-1; clone size: NA; V gene: TRBV25-1; CDR3 protein: CASSEYLDEQFF
J gene: TRBJ2-4; clone size: NA; V gene: TRBV4-3; CDR3 protein: CASSQTGGARAKNIQYF
J gene: TRBJ1-5; clone size: NA; V gene: TRBV28; CDR3 protein: CASSLIGRTGGDQPQHF
J gene: TRBJ1-4; clone size: NA; V gene: TRBV2; CDR3 protein: CASLVGDEKLFF
J gene: TRBJ2-7; clone size: NA; V gene: TRBV4-1; CDR3 protein: CASSRETSGVYEQYF
J gene: TRBJ2-5; clone size: NA; V gene: TRBV29-1; CDR3 protein: CSVEAGFQETQYF
J gene: TRBJ1-6; clone size: NA; V gene: TRBV4-3; CDR3 protein: CASSPQTPSKSSYNSPLHF
J gene: TRBJ2-2; clone size: NA; V gene: TRBV6-2/TRBV6-3; CDR3 protein: CASSPGLPNTGELFF
J gene: TRBJ1-5; clone size: NA; V gene: TRBV16; CDR3 protein: CASSQKRQGGLSNQPQHF
J gene: TRBJ2-1; clone size: NA; V gene: TRBV20-1; CDR3 protein: CSARSLDRKFF
J gene: TRBJ1-4; clone size: NA; V gene: TRBV6-1; CDR3 protein: CASSAQPGTVSEKLFF
J gene: TRBJ1-2; clone size: few; V gene: TRBV14; CDR3 protein: CASSQFARHSNYGYTF
J gene: TRBJ2-7; clone size: NA; V gene: TRBV7-9; CDR3 protein: CASSSARSYEQYF
J gene: TRBJ1-6; clone size: NA; V gene: TRBV6-5; CDR3 protein: CASSYGGTVDSPLHF
J gene: TRBJ1-4; clone size: NA; V gene: TRBV10-3; CDR3 protein: CAISEKVGTNEKLFF
J gene: TRBJ2-4; clone size: NA; V gene: TRBV3-1; CDR3 protein: CASSRVSVAKNIQYF
J gene: TRBJ2-1; clone size: few; V gene: TRBV4-1; CDR3 protein: CASSQGSAYNEQFF
J gene: NA; clone size: NA; V gene: TRBV28; CDR3 protein: CASSLTPPDTYEQYF
J gene: TRBJ2-7; clone size: NA; V gene: TRBV4-1; CDR3 protein: CASSQNPRTPSYEQYF
J gene: TRBJ2-3; clone size: few; V gene: TRBV29-1; CDR3 protein: CSVDGVDRTDTQYF
J gene: TRBJ2-3; clone size: NA; V gene: TRBV6-1; CDR3 protein: CAGSDPGQGNTDTQYF
J gene: TRBJ1-2; clone size: NA; V gene: TRBV7-2; CDR3 protein: CASSLDHRVRGGYTF
J gene: TRBJ2-7; clone size: NA; V gene: TRBV29-1; CDR3 protein: CSVPAVRDRVDEQYF
J gene: NA; clone size: NA; V gene: TRBV20-1; CDR3 protein: CSARLDRVEQYF
J gene: TRBJ1-2; clone size: NA; V gene: TRBV6-5; CDR3 protein: CASSYRLTAGGSGYTF
J gene: TRBJ2-1; clone size: NA; V gene: TRBV27; CDR3 protein: CASSLAGGGHNEQFF
J gene: TRBJ2-1; clone size: NA; V gene: TRBV2; CDR3 protein: CASEDVGSGYNEQFF
J gene: TRBJ1-1; clone size: few; V gene: TRBV18; CDR3 protein: CASSPRGQNTEAFF
J gene: TRBJ1-4; clone size: NA; V gene: TRBV12-3/TRBV12-4; CDR3 protein: CASSGQGADEKLFF
J gene: TRBJ2-3; clone size: NA; V gene: TRBV20-1; CDR3 protein: CSAPTGAGTDTQYF
J gene: TRBJ2-2; clone size: NA; V gene: TRBV6-2/TRBV6-3; CDR3 protein: CASSYHPSGRGSTGELFF
J gene: TRBJ1-4; clone size: NA; V gene: TRBV7-9; CDR3 protein: CAGSLALYGASDEKLFF
J gene: TRBJ1-2; clone size: NA; V gene: TRBV6-5; CDR3 protein: CASSYSNGHGYTF
J gene: TRBJ1-2; clone size: few; V gene: TRBV27; CDR3 protein: CASSHLEDANYGYTF
J gene: TRBJ2-2; clone size: once; V gene: TRBV7-9; CDR3 protein: CASSLTAGSNTGELFF
J gene: TRBJ1-1; clone size: once; V gene: TRBV13; CDR3 protein: CASSDGTGGYTEAFF
J gene: TRBJ1-2; clone size: NA; V gene: TRBV4-2; CDR3 protein: CASSQGDRSNYGYTF
J gene: NA; clone size: NA; V gene: TRBV7-9; CDR3 protein: CASSTWVRVKYEQYF
J gene: TRBJ2-1; clone size: NA; V gene: TRBV4-3; CDR3 protein: CASSQVLGGDEQFF
J gene: TRBJ2-5; clone size: NA; V gene: TRBV2; CDR3 protein: CASSDWGRSYQETQYF
J gene: TRBJ2-3; clone size: few; V gene: TRBV9; CDR3 protein: CASSVDEGSRTDTQYF
J gene: TRBJ2-3; clone size: NA; V gene: TRBV7-2; CDR3 protein: CASSFRASGKDTQYF
J gene: TRBJ1-4; clone size: NA; V gene: TRBV5-8; CDR3 protein: CASSYLRQGEKLFF
J gene: TRBJ2-7; clone size: NA; V gene: TRBV2; CDR3 protein: CASSDRPLGTVPYEQYF
J gene: TRBJ2-5; clone size: NA; V gene: TRBV20-1; CDR3 protein: CSATDSGYF
J gene: TRBJ2-3; clone size: few; V gene: TRBV6-1; CDR3 protein: CASSGPRGFSTDTQYF
J gene: TRBJ1-5; clone size: NA; V gene: TRBV28; CDR3 protein: CASSLRAGGIFNQPQHF
J gene: TRBJ1-2; clone size: NA; V gene: TRBV20-1; CDR3 protein: CSDPGDHGYTF
J gene: TRBJ2-7; clone size: NA; V gene: TRBV11-2; CDR3 protein: CASSLDSGYSYEQYF
J gene: TRBJ2-3; clone size: NA; V gene: TRBV11-2; CDR3 protein: CASSLGSSGELDTQYF
J gene: TRBJ1-2; clone size: few; V gene: TRBV27; CDR3 protein: CASSLSVSELYGYTF
J gene: TRBJ2-7; clone size: NA; V gene: TRBV6-1; CDR3 protein: CASSEGLKASYEQYF
J gene: TRBJ2-6; clone size: NA; V gene: TRBV3-1; CDR3 protein: CASSQDGFMAQGPSEGANVLTF
J gene: TRBJ1-2; clone size: few; V gene: TRBV12-3/TRBV12-4; CDR3 protein: CASSPGYNRGYTF